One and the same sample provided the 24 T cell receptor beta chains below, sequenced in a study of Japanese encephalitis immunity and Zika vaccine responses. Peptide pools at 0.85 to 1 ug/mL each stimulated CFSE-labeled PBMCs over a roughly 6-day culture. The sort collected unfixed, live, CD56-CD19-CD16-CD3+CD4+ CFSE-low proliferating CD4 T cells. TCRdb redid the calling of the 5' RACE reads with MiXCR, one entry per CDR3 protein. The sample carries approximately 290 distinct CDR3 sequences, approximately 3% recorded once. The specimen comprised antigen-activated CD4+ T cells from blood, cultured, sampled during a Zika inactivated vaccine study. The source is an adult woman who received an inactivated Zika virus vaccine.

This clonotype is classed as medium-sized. The CDR3 protein is CSARGWSRTSSYNEQFF. The CDR3 DNA reads as TGCAGTGCTAGAGGATGGAGTAGGACTAGCTCCTACAATGAGCAGTTCTTC. This chain joins TRBV20-1 and TRBJ2-1; TRBD2 matches 7 bases. Germline CDR1 and CDR2: DFQATT and SNEGSKA (reference sequence). V dropped 1 base and J dropped 0; count of bases not matched to a gene: 9. The CDR3 totals 17 residues.

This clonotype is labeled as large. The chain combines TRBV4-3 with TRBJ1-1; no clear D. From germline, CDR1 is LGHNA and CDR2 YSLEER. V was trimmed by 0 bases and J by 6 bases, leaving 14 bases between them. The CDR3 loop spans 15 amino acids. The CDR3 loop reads CASSQDSGLGAEAFF. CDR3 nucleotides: TGCGCCAGCAGCCAAGATTCAGGCCTGGGCGCTGAAGCTTTCTTT.

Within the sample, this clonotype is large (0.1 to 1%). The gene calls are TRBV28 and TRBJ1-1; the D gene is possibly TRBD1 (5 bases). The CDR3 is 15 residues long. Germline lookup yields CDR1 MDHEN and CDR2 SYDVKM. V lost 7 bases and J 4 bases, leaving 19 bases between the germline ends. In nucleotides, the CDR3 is TGTGCCAGCAATGATCCACGGGGCGTCAGCACTGAAGCTTTCTTT. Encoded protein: CASNDPRGVSTEAFF.

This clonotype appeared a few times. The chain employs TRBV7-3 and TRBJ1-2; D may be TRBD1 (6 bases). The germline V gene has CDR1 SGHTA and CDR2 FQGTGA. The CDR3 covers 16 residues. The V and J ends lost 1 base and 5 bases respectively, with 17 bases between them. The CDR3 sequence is CASSLSGGQFPYGYTF. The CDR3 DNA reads TGTGCCAGCAGCTTAAGCGGGGGGCAATTTCCTTATGGCTACACCTTC.

DNA for the CDR3: TGTGCCAGCTCACCGAAATTAGCGGGGGAGAACCACAATGAGCAGTTCTTC. Translating it yields CASSPKLAGENHNEQFF. The chain couples TRBV18 to TRBJ2-1; 9 bases map to TRBD2. J lost 5 bases, V lost 3 bases, and 11 bases had no gene match. The V gene's germline CDR1 is KGHSH and CDR2 LQKENI. This CDR3 spans 17 amino acids. Combining the CDR3 with reference TRBV18 and TRBJ2-1 gives the whole variable domain NAGVMQNPRHLVRRRGQEARLRCSPMKGHSHVYWYRQLPEEGLKFMVYLQKENIIDESGMPKERFSAEFPKEGPSILRIQQVVRGDSAAYFCASSPKLAGENHNEQFFGPGTRLTVL.

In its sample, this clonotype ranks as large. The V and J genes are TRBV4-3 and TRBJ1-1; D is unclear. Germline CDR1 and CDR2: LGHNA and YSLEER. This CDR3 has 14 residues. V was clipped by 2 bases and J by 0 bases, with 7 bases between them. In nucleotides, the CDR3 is TGCGCCAGCAGCCAATTAGCTTTGAACACTGAAGCTTTCTTT. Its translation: CASSQLALNTEAFF.

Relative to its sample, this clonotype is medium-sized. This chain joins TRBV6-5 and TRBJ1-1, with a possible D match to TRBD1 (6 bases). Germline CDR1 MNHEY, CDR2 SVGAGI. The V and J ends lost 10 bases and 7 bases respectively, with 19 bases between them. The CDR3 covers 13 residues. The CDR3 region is CATAGVREHEAFF. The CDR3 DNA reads TGTGCCACAGCAGGGGTCAGGGAGCATGAAGCTTTCTTT.

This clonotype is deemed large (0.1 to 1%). The CDR3 DNA sequence: TGCGCCAGCAGCCTAGCGGGGGGGTCGAACACCGGGGAGCTGTTTTTT. Encoded protein: CASSLAGGSNTGELFF. V usage is TRBV4-3 and J usage is TRBJ2-2, with 11 bases that match TRBD2. Germline-derived CDR1 and CDR2 are LGHNA and YSLEER. This CDR3 spans 16 amino acids. With 4 bases clipped from V and 0 bases from J, the junction kept 1 base outside the gene matches.

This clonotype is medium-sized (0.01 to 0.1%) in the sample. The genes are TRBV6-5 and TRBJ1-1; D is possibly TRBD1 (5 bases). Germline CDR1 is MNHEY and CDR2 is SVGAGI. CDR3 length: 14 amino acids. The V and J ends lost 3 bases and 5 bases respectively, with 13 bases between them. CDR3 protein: CASSYGGTRTEAFF. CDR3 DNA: TGTGCCAGCAGTTATGGGGGGACGAGGACTGAAGCTTTCTTT.

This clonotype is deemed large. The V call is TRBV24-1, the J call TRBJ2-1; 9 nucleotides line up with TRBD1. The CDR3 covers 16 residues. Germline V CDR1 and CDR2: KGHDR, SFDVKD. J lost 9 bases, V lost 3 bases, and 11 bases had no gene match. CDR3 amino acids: CATSDRTGQGSREQFF. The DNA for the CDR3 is TGTGCCACCAGTGATAGAACGGGACAGGGAAGTCGTGAGCAGTTCTTC.

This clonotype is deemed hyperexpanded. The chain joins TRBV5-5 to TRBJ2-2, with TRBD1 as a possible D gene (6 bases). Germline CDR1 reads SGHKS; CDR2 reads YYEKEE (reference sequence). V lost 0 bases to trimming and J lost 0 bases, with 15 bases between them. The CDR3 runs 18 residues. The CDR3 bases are TGTGCCAGCAGCTTGGCCCCTAACAGGGTGGCGAACACCGGGGAGCTGTTTTTT. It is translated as CASSLAPNRVANTGELFF.

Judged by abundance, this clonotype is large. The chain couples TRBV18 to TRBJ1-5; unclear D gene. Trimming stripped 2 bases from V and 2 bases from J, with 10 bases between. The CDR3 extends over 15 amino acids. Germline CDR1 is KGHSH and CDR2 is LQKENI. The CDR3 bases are TGTGCCAGCTCACCAGACGGCGGGGGCAATCAGCCCCAGCATTTT. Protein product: CASSPDGGGNQPQHF.

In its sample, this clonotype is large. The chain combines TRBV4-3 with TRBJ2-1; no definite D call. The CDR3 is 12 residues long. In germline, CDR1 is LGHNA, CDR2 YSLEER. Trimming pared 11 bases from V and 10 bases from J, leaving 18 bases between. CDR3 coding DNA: TGCGCCTCCTCATTAATTGGCGGCGAGCAGTTCTTC. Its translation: CASSLIGGEQFF.

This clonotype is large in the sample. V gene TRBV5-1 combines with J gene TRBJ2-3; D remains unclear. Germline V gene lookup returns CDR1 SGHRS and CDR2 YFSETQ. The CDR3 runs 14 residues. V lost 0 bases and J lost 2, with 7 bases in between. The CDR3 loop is CASSLDSHTDTQYF. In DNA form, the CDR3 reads TGCGCCAGCAGCTTGGATTCCCACACAGATACGCAGTATTTT.

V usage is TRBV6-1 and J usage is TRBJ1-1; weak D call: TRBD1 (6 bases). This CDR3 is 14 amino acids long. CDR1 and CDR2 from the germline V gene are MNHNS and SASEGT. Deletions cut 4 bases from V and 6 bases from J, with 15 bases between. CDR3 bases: TGTGCCAGCAGTGTAGGAACAGGGTTGGCTGAAGCTTTCTTT. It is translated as CASSVGTGLAEAFF.

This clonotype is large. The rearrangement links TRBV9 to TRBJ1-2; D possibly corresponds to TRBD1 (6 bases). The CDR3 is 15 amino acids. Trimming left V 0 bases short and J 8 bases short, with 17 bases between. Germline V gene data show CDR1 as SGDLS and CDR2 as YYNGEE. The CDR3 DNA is TGTGCCAGCAGCGTAGATAGTCCAGGGGTAGGCGGCTACACCTTC. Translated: CASSVDSPGVGGYTF.

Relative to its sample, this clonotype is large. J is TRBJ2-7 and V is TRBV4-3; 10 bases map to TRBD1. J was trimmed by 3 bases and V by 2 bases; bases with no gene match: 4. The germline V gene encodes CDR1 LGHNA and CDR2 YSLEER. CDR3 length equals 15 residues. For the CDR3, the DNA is TGCGCCAGCAGCCAAACAGGGACAGGGGACTACGAGCAGTACTTC. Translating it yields CASSQTGTGDYEQYF.

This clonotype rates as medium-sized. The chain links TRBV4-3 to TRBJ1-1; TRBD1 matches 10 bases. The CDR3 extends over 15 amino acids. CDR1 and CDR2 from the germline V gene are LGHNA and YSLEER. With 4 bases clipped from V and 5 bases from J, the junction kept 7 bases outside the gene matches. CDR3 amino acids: CASSLTWTGGTEAFF. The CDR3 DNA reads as TGCGCCAGCAGCCTCACCTGGACAGGGGGAACTGAAGCTTTCTTT.

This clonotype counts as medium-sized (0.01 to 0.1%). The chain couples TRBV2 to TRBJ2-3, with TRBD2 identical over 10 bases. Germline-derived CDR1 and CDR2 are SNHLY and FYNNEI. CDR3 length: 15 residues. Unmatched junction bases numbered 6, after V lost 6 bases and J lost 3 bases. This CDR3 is CASRRTSGLTDTQYF. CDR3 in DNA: TGTGCCAGCAGGAGGACTAGCGGCCTAACAGATACGCAGTATTTT.

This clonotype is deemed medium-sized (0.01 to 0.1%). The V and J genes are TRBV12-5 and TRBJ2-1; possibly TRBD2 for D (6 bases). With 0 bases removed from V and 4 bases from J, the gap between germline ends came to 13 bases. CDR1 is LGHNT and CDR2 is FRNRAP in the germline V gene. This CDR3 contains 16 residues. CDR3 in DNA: TGTGCTAGTGGTTTGGTAATTGCGGGGTTATACAATGAGCAGTTCTTC. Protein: CASGLVIAGLYNEQFF.

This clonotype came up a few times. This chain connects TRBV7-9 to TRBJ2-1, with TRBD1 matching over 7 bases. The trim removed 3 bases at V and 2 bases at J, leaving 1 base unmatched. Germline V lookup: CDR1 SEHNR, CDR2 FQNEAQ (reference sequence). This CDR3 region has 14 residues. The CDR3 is CASSLQGAYNEQFF. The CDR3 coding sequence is TGTGCCAGCAGCTTGCAGGGGGCCTACAATGAGCAGTTCTTC.

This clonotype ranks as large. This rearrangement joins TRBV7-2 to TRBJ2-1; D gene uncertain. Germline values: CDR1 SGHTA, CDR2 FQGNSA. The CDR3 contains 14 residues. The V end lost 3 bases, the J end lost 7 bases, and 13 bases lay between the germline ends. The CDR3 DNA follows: TGTGCCAGCAGCTTCGTAGGATCCTGGAATGAGCAGTTCTTC. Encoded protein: CASSFVGSWNEQFF.

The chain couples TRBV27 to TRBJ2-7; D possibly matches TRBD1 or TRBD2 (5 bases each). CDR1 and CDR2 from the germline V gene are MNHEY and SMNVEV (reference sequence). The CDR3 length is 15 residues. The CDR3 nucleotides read TGTGCCAGCAGGGCAGGGAGCGCGAGGGCCTACGAGCAGTACGTT. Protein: CASRAGSARAYEQYV.

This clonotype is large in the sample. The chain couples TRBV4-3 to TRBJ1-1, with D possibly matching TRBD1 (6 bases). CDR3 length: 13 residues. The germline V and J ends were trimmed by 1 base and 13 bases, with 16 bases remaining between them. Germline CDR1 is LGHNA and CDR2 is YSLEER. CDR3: CASSQVGHNEVFF. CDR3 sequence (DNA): TGCGCCAGCAGCCAAGTGGGACATAACGAGGTTTTCTTT.